This passage covers 20 T cell receptor beta chains from one sample sequenced in a study of cytomegalovirus exposure and HLA in healthy donors. Both 60 Vbeta primers and 13 Jbeta primers went into the PCR. Method: immunoSEQ multiplex PCR; TCRdb's copy keeps in-frame clones and lacks some. The table lists just under 80,000 clones, 75% to 80% of them singletons, with around 4.2% in the top ten. Source material: PBMCs. These receptors came from a man in his forties or fifties in good health and CMV-seronegative.

This rearrangement joins TRBV11-2 to TRBJ2-1; a possible D gene is TRBD2 (5 bases). The germline V and J ends were trimmed by 1 base and 5 bases, with 9 bases remaining between them. From germline, CDR1 is SGHAT and CDR2 FQNNGV. The CDR3 runs 14 residues. CDR3 in DNA: TGTGCCAGCAGCTTAGGCCCGAGGGACAATGAGCAGTTCTTC. Amino acid sequence: CASSLGPRDNEQFF.

The V gene is TRBV15, the J gene TRBJ1-3, with D unresolved. CDR3 length: 15 amino acids. Germline CDR1 and CDR2: LNHNV and YYDKDF (reference sequence). V was pared by 0 bases and J by 0 bases, with 6 bases between. The CDR3 DNA is TGTGCCACCAGCAGAGAGGGCACCTCTGGAAACACCATATATTTT. Protein product: CATSREGTSGNTIYF.

This chain links TRBV5-1 with TRBJ1-1, with 8 bases matching TRBD1. The germline CDR1 and CDR2 sequences are SGHRS and YFSETQ. Trimming removed 0 bases from V and 4 bases from J; junction bases left unmatched: 5. The CDR3 sequence is 15 residues long. The CDR3 spells CASSLDPGGFTEAFF. The DNA for the CDR3 is TGCGCCAGCAGCTTGGATCCAGGGGGCTTCACTGAAGCTTTCTTT. Based on the CDR3 plus reference TRBV5-1 and TRBJ1-1, the full variable domain is KAGVTQTPRYLIKTRGQQVTLSCSPISGHRSVSWYQQTPGQGLQFLFEYFSETQRNKGNFPGRFSGRQFSNSRSEMNVSTLELGDSALYLCASSLDPGGFTEAFFGQGTRLTVV.

This sequence joins TRBV27 and TRBJ2-1, with 7 nucleotides matching TRBD1. The germline V gene has CDR1 MNHEY and CDR2 SMNVEV (reference sequence). The CDR3 runs to 13 residues. J gave up 7 bases and V 5 bases, and 5 bases lay outside the gene matches. The CDR3 protein is CASSRQGGNEQFF. CDR3 nucleotides: TGTGCCAGCAGTCGACAGGGCGGTAATGAGCAGTTCTTC.

CDR3 residues: CASKYRSSYNEQFF. The CDR3 nucleotides are TGTGCCAGCAAATACAGGAGTAGCTACAATGAGCAGTTCTTC. This sequence joins TRBV6-5 and TRBJ2-1; tentatively, D is TRBD1 (5 bases). CDR3 length: 14 residues. Trimming shortened V by 7 bases and J by 3 bases, and 13 bases separated the two germline ends. Per the germline V gene, CDR1 is MNHEY and CDR2 is SVGAGI.

Remarks on this clone: Different DNA sequences within this sample yield the same CDR3. V and J are TRBV27 and TRBJ2-7; D may be TRBD1 (5 bases). V gave up 5 bases and J gave up 4 bases, with 9 bases separating them. The germline V gene has CDR1 MNHEY and CDR2 SMNVEV (reference sequence). The CDR3 length is 12 residues. CDR3 nucleotide sequence: TGTGCCAGCAGTCCCCAGGGTTACGAGCAGTACTTC. Translation gives CASSPQGYEQYF.

In nucleotides, the CDR3 is TGTGCCAGCAGTGAAGCATACAGCCTGCTCAATCAGCCCCAGCATTTT. Translated, it gives CASSEAYSLLNQPQHF. The J gene is TRBJ1-5, the V gene TRBV6-1; D uncertain. The V and J ends lost 0 bases and 3 bases respectively, with 12 bases between them. CDR3 length: 16 residues. CDR1 is MNHNS and CDR2 is SASEGT in the germline V gene.

V gene TRBV9 combines with J gene TRBJ2-1; 9 bases are shared with TRBD2. There are 15 residues in the CDR3. CDR1 and CDR2 (germline): SGDLS, YYNGEE. V shed 2 bases and J 8 bases; nucleotides not matched to a gene: 8. The CDR3 sequence is CASSVLAGSADEQFF. CDR3 DNA sequence: TGTGCCAGCAGCGTCCTAGCGGGAAGTGCCGATGAGCAGTTCTTC.

A word on this clone: One end of the junction does not line up with germline, which may come from a read error. Other DNA sequences from this sample encode an identical CDR3 as well. V gene TRBV18 combines with J gene TRBJ2-1; 7 bases match TRBD1. This CDR3 has 16 amino acids. CDR1 is KGHSH, CDR2 LQKENI, per germline. The CDR3 here is CASSLTGLNPYNEQFF. As DNA, the CDR3 is TGCGCCAGCTCACTGACAGGGTTGAATCCCTACAATGAGCAGTTCTTC.

This rearrangement joins TRBV10-3 to TRBJ2-1, with TRBD2 identical over 10 bases. This CDR3 has 14 amino acids. V lost 6 bases and J lost 7; bases outside the gene matches: 6. The germline V gene encodes CDR1 ENHRY and CDR2 SYGVKD. CDR3 residues: CAISLAGEGNEQFF. The CDR3 nucleotides are TGTGCCATCAGCCTAGCGGGAGAAGGTAATGAGCAGTTCTTC.

This chain joins TRBV4-1 and TRBJ1-5; D call uncertain. The length of the CDR3 is 14 residues. Germline V gene lookup returns CDR1 MGHRA and CDR2 YSYEKL. V lost 1 base, J lost 2 bases, and 6 bases lay in between. This chain's CDR3 is CASSQVEGNQPQHF. The CDR3 DNA reads TGCGCCAGCAGCCAAGTCGAGGGCAATCAGCCCCAGCATTTT.

The V gene is TRBV7-2, the J gene TRBJ1-2, with 12 bases aligning to TRBD1. V lost 1 base, J lost 4 bases, and 13 bases stayed unmatched. CDR3 length: 19 amino acids. CDR1 SGHTA and CDR2 FQGNSA come from the germline V gene. The DNA for the CDR3 is TGTGCCAGCAGCTTAGGTCCTCACCCGGGACAGGGGGCGGTCTATGGCTACACCTTC. It codes for CASSLGPHPGQGAVYGYTF.

The chain couples TRBV6-5 to TRBJ1-5, with D unclear. With 4 bases removed from V and 4 bases from J, the gap between germline ends came to 8 bases. This CDR3 comprises 13 residues. Germline values: CDR1 MNHEY, CDR2 SVGAGI. The CDR3 DNA is TGTGCCAGCAGTTTTGAGGGAAATCAGCCCCAGCATTTT. Protein: CASSFEGNQPQHF.

V usage is TRBV15 and J usage is TRBJ2-1, with 9 positions matching TRBD2. The CDR3 has 16 amino acids. The ends lost 5 bases at V and 9 bases at J; junction bases unmatched: 14. Germline CDR1 and CDR2: LNHNV and YYDKDF (reference sequence). This CDR3 is CATSDGWASGNVEQFF. CDR3 nucleotides: TGTGCCACCAGCGACGGCTGGGCTAGCGGGAACGTTGAGCAGTTCTTC.

V and J are TRBV7-2 and TRBJ2-5; D perhaps matches TRBD2 (6 bases). Germline V gene data show CDR1 as SGHTA and CDR2 as FQGNSA. The germline V and J ends were trimmed by 0 bases and 8 bases, with 16 bases remaining between them. The CDR3 is 15 amino acids. CDR3 in DNA: TGTGCCAGCAGCTTAGCCGCAACAGGCGGACTAACCCAGTACTTC. This encodes CASSLAATGGLTQYF.

This clone was seen a few times. The genes are TRBV5-6 and TRBJ2-7; possible D gene TRBD2, 6 bases. The V gene lost 0 bases and the J gene lost 4 bases, with 14 bases spanning the gap. The germline V gene encodes CDR1 SGHDT and CDR2 YYEEEE. CDR3 length: 15 amino acids. CDR3 bases: TGTGCCAGCAGCTTGGGTGGCAGGGAGGCTTACGAGCAGTACTTC. This codes for CASSLGGREAYEQYF.

This clone was detected a few times. The chain carries TRBV7-2 and TRBJ1-2; TRBD1 matches 8 bases. Trimming cost V 4 bases and J 2 bases; bases outside gene matches: 3. The CDR3 spans 14 residues. Germline V lookup: CDR1 SGHTA, CDR2 FQGNSA. CDR3 nucleotide sequence: TGTGCCAGCAGCTCCGGACAGGGAAACTATGGCTACACCTTC. This sequence encodes CASSSGQGNYGYTF.

The chain has TRBV19 and TRBJ1-5; D is possibly TRBD1 (6 bases). Per germline, CDR1 LNHDA and CDR2 SQIVND (reference sequence). This CDR3 has 16 residues. The V end lost 5 bases, the J end lost 4 bases, and 18 bases lay between the germline ends. The CDR3: CASSPQKTGPNQPQHF. In DNA form, the CDR3 reads TGTGCCAGTAGTCCCCAGAAGACAGGACCGAATCAGCCCCAGCATTTT.

The chain uses TRBV7-2 and TRBJ2-7; D might be TRBD2 (6 bases). The CDR3 is 15 amino acids. The V gene's germline CDR1 is SGHTA and CDR2 FQGNSA. V was trimmed by 5 bases and J by 6 bases, leaving 20 bases between them. In nucleotides, the CDR3 is TGTGCCAGCAGCGTGACGCGGGGTGGGATTGTCGAGCAGTACTTC. Its translation: CASSVTRGGIVEQYF.

The V and J genes are TRBV30 and TRBJ2-5; D remains unclear. Trimming removed 3 bases at V and 2 bases at J, with 10 bases between. The CDR3 loop spans 13 amino acids. Germline V gives CDR1 GTSNPN, CDR2 SVGIG (reference sequence). The CDR3: CAWRRQPQETQYF. In nucleotides, the CDR3 is TGTGCCTGGAGGCGGCAGCCTCAAGAGACCCAGTACTTC. Complete variable domain (other parts from reference TRBV30 and TRBJ2-5): SQTIHQWPATLVQPVGSPLSLECTVEGTSNPNLYWYRQAAGRGLQLLFYSVGIGQISSEVPQNLSASRPQDRQFILSSKKLLLSDSGFYLCAWRRQPQETQYFGPGTRLLVL.